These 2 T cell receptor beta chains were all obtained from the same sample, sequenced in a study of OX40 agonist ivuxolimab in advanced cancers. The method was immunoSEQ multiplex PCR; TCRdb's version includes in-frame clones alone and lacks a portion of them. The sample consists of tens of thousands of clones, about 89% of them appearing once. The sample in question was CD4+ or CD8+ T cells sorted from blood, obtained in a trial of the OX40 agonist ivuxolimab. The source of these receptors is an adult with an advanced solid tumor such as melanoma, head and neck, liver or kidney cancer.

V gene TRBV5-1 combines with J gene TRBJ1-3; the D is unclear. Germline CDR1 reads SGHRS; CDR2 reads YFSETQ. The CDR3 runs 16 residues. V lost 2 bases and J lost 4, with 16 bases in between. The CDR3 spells CASSFGLGESGNTIYF. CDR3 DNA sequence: TGCGCCAGCAGCTTCGGCCTCGGGGAGTCCGGAAACACCATATATTTT.

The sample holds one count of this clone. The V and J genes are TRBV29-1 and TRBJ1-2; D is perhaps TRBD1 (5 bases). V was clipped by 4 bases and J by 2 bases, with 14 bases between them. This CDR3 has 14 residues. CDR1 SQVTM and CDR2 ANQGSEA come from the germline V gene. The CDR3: CSVAGGAQNYGYTF. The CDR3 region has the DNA TGCAGCGTTGCTGGTGGGGCACAGAACTATGGCTACACCTTC.